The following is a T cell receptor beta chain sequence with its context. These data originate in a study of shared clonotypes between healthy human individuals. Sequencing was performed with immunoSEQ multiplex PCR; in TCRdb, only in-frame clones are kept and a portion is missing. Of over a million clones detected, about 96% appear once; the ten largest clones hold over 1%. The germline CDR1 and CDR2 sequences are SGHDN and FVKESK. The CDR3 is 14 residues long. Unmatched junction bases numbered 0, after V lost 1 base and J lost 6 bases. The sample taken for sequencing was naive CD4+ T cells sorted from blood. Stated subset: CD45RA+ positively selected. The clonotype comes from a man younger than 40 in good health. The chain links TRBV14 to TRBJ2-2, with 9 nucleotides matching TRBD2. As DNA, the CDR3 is TGTGCCAGCAGCCAAGTAGCGGGAGCCGGGGAGCTGTTTTTT. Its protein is CASSQVAGAGELFF.